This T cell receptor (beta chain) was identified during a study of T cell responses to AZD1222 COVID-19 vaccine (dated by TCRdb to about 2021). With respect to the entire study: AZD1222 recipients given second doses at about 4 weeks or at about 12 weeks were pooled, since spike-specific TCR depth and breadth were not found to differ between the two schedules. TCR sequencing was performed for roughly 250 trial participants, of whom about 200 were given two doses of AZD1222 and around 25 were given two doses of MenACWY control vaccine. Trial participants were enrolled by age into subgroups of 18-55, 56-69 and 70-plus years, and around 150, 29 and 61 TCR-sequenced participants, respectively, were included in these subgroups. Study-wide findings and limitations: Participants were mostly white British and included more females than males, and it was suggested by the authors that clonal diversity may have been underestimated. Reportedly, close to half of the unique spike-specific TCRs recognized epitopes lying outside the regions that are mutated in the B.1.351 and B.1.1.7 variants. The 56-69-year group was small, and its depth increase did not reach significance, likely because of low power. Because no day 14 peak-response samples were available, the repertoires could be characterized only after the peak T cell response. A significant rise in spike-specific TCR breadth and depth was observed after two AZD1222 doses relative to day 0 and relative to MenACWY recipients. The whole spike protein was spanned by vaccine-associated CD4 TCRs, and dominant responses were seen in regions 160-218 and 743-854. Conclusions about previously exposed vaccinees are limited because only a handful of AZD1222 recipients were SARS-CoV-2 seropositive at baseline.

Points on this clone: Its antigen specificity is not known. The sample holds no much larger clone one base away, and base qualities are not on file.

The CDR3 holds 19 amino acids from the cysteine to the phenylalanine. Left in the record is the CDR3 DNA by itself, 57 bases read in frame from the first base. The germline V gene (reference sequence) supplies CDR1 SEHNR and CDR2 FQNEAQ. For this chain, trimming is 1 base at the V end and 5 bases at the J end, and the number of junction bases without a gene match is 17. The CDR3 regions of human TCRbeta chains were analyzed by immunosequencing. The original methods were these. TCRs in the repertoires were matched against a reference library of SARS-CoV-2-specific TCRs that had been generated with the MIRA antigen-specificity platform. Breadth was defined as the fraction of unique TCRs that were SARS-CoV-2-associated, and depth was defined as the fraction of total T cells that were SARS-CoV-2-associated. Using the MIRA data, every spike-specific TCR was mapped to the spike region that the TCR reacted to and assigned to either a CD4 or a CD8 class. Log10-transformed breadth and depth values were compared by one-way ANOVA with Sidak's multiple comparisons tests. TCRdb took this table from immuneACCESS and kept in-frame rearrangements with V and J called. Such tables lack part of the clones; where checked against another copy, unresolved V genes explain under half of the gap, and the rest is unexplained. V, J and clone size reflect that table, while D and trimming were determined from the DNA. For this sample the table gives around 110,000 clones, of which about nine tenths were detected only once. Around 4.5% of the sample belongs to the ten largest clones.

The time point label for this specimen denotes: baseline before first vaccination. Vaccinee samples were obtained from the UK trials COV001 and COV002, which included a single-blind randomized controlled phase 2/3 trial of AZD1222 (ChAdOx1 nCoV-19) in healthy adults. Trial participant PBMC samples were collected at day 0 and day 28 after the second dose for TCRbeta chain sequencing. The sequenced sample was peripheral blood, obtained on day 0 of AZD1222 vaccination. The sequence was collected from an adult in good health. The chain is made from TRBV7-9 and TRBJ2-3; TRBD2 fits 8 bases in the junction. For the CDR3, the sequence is CASSLGDGVEREFIDTQYF. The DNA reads TGTGCCAGCAGCTTAGGAGATGGTGTCGAGCGGGAGTTCATAGATACGCAGTATTTT.